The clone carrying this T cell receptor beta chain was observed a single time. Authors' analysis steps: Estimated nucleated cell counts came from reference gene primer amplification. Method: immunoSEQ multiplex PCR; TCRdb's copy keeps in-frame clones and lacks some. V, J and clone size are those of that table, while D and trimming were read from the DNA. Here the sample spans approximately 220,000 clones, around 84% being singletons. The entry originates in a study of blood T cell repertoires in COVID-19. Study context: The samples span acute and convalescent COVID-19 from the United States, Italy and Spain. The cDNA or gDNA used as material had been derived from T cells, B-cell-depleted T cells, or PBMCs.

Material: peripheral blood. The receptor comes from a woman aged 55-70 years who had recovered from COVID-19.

As DNA, the CDR3 is TGTGCCTGGAGCGCGGGTACGAGACCGAACACCGGGGAGCTGTTTTTT. Translated: CAWSAGTRPNTGELFF. This chain joins TRBV30 and TRBJ2-2; D perhaps matches TRBD2 (5 bases). V was trimmed by 3 bases and J by 0 bases, leaving 14 bases between them. The V gene's germline CDR1 is GTSNPN and CDR2 SVGIG (reference sequence). The CDR3 is made up of 16 amino acids.